This entry is about one T cell receptor beta chain. There are 15 residues in the CDR3. Trimming left V 4 bases short and J 3 bases short, with 15 bases between. CDR1 and CDR2 from the germline V gene are SGHAT and FQNNGV. Per the authors' pipeline: Cell counts per sample came from amplifying reference gene primers. The protocol was immunoSEQ multiplex PCR, while the TCRdb copy is restricted to in-frame clones and leaves out a portion. V and J calls and clone size are as listed in that table; D and trimming were resolved from the DNA. The sample holds over 55,000 clones, about 82% seen once. The sample comes from a study of blood T cell repertoires in COVID-19. Overall study: Samples came from the United States, Italy and Spain, spanning acute and convalescent COVID-19. The analysed material was cDNA or gDNA that came from T cells, B-cell-depleted T cells, or PBMCs.

The rearrangement links TRBV11-2 to TRBJ1-2, with a tentative D call TRBD1 (6 bases). This receptor was obtained from a woman aged 40 to 55 with acute COVID-19. Specimen: PBMCs or T cells enriched from blood (not recorded which). The CDR3 bases are TGTGCCAGCAGCTCCAAACAGGGCGCCGACTATGGCTACACCTTC. Amino acids: CASSSKQGADYGYTF.